Each of the 21 T cell receptor beta chains below was sequenced from the same sample in a study of blood T cell repertoires in COVID-19. Profiled with immunoSEQ multiplex PCR; TCRdb holds only in-frame clones, not every one. The sample holds roughly 200,000 clones; over 65% are singletons and the top ten take roughly 18%. Source material: peripheral blood. Every receptor here comes from a person aged 70 to 85 with COVID-19, enrolled during active disease.

The V call is TRBV6-5, the J call TRBJ1-5, with 7 bases aligning to TRBD1. The CDR3 length is 14 residues. CDR1 MNHEY and CDR2 SVGAGI come from the germline V gene. The ends lost 7 bases at V and 7 bases at J; junction bases unmatched: 10. CDR3 bases: TGTGCCAGCACCCCAACAGGGGTGGCGCAGCCCCAGCATTTT. Residues: CASTPTGVAQPQHF.

The chain carries TRBV28 and TRBJ2-2; TRBD2 aligns across 8 bases. The ends lost 6 bases at V and 3 bases at J; junction bases unmatched: 3. The CDR3 is made up of 14 amino acids. Germline V lookup: CDR1 MDHEN, CDR2 SYDVKM. The chain's CDR3 is CASRRSGDTGELFF. The CDR3 DNA is TGTGCCAGCAGACGTAGCGGGGACACCGGGGAGCTGTTTTTT.

The genes are TRBV9 and TRBJ2-3; 8 nucleotides agree with TRBD2. With 3 bases clipped from V and 2 bases from J, the junction kept 14 bases outside the gene matches. Germline assignment: CDR1 SGDLS and CDR2 YYNGEE. This CDR3 spans 18 amino acids. CDR3 in DNA: TGTGCCAGCAGCGGCGGACTAGCACCCACGCACTTCACAGATACGCAGTATTTT. Its translation: CASSGGLAPTHFTDTQYF.

V gene TRBV5-1 combines with J gene TRBJ1-1; D gene uncertain. This CDR3 has 15 residues. Trimming left V 0 bases short and J 6 bases short, with 15 bases between. Germline-derived CDR1 and CDR2 are SGHRS and YFSETQ. The CDR3, as DNA: TGCGCCAGCAGCTTGGAACTGTCTGGAGGCGCTGAAGCTTTCTTT. Encoded protein: CASSLELSGGAEAFF. Combining the CDR3 with reference TRBV5-1 and TRBJ1-1 gives the whole variable domain KAGVTQTPRYLIKTRGQQVTLSCSPISGHRSVSWYQQTPGQGLQFLFEYFSETQRNKGNFPGRFSGRQFSNSRSEMNVSTLELGDSALYLCASSLELSGGAEAFFGQGTRLTVV.

The rearrangement uses TRBV30 and TRBJ2-5; D perhaps matches TRBD1 (5 bases). This CDR3 contains 14 residues. V lost 0 bases and J lost 5, with 13 bases in between. CDR1 is GTSNPN and CDR2 is SVGIG in the germline V gene (reference sequence). CDR3 protein: CAWSVQAGRETQYF. The CDR3 region has the DNA TGTGCCTGGAGTGTACAGGCCGGACGGGAGACCCAGTACTTC.

The V gene is TRBV7-9, the J gene TRBJ1-5, with a possible D match to TRBD1 (5 bases). V lost 11 bases to trimming and J lost 0 bases, with 17 bases between them. Germline V lookup: CDR1 SEHNR, CDR2 FQNEAQ (reference sequence). The CDR3 has 15 amino acids. The CDR3 region has the DNA TGTGCCGGCGGCAGTTTGACAGATAGCAATCAGCCCCAGCATTTT. Translation gives CAGGSLTDSNQPQHF.

This rearrangement joins TRBV29-1 to TRBJ1-4, with 7 bases that match TRBD1. This CDR3 is built from 14 residues. V lost 6 bases to trimming and J lost 1 base; unmatched junction nucleotides: 5. Germline lookup yields CDR1 SQVTM and CDR2 ANQGSEA. The CDR3 DNA follows: TGCAGCGTCAGGCGGGACAGAACTAATGAAAAACTGTTTTTT. Its translation: CSVRRDRTNEKLFF.

This clone came up many times. The V gene is TRBV7-9, the J gene TRBJ2-3; D may be TRBD2 (5 bases). V was pared by 1 base and J by 6 bases, with 5 bases between. The CDR3 runs 12 residues. The germline V gene has CDR1 SEHNR and CDR2 FQNEAQ (reference sequence). The CDR3 DNA reads TGTGCCAGCAGCTTAGAGCGGGATACGCAGTATTTT. Translation gives CASSLERDTQYF.

The chain combines TRBV3-1 (or the pseudogene TRBV3-2) with TRBJ2-7; the match to TRBD1 covers 9 bases. The trim removed 4 bases at V and 4 bases at J, leaving 8 bases unmatched. The CDR3 runs to 15 residues. Looked up from germline, CDR1 is LGHDT and CDR2 is YNNKEL (reference sequence). CDR3 bases: TGTGCCAGCAGCCTCCAGGGACAGGGTTTGTACGAGCAGTACTTC. Protein: CASSLQGQGLYEQYF.

This chain joins TRBV6-6 and TRBJ1-1, with 7 bases fitting TRBD1. With V trimmed by 2 bases and J by 0 bases, 6 bases remained unmatched. The CDR3 runs to 16 residues. CDR1 MNHNY and CDR2 SVGAGI come from the germline V gene (reference sequence). CDR3 sequence (DNA): TGTGCCAGCAGTTACCCGACAGGGCCTATGAACACTGAAGCTTTCTTT. It specifies CASSYPTGPMNTEAFF.

The V and J genes are TRBV7-2 and TRBJ2-5, with TRBD1 matching over 12 bases. V dropped 4 bases and J dropped 5; count of bases not matched to a gene: 5. Germline loops: CDR1 SGHTA, CDR2 FQGNSA. CDR3 size: 15 residues. DNA for the CDR3: TGTGCCAGCAGCTGGGACAGGGGGCGCGTGGAGACCCAGTACTTC. Protein product: CASSWDRGRVETQYF.

The chain recombines TRBV4-3 with TRBJ2-7; D may be TRBD1 (6 bases). CDR1 is LGHNA, CDR2 YSLEER, per germline. The ends were cut back, 1 base at V and 2 bases at J, with 9 bases in the middle. This CDR3 region has 14 residues. This chain's CDR3 is CASSQVGQTYEQYF. The CDR3 DNA follows: TGCGCCAGCAGCCAAGTAGGACAGACCTACGAGCAGTACTTC.

This clone showed up just once. The genes are TRBV3-1 (or the pseudogene TRBV3-2) and TRBJ1-3; D ambiguous. The CDR3 loop spans 16 amino acids. From germline, CDR1 is LGHDT and CDR2 YNNKEL (reference sequence). V was cut by 1 base and J by 0 bases, with 10 bases left in between. The CDR3 DNA follows: TGTGCCAGCAGCCAAGGCGCTCGAACCTCTGGAAACACCATATATTTT. This translates into CASSQGARTSGNTIYF.

The V and J genes are TRBV15 and TRBJ2-7; TRBD2 matches at 8 bases. CDR1 LNHNV and CDR2 YYDKDF come from the germline V gene (reference sequence). V was clipped by 0 bases and J by 6 bases; unmatched bases: 13. The CDR3 length is 17 residues. The CDR3 loop is CATSREATGGIVSEQYF. The CDR3 nucleotides read TGTGCCACCAGCAGAGAAGCCACGGGAGGGATCGTAAGCGAGCAGTACTTC.

This clone was detected only a few times. The chain joins TRBV5-1 to TRBJ1-5; D ambiguous. This CDR3 has 14 amino acids. V was cut by 4 bases and J by 5 bases, with 13 bases left in between. CDR1 SGHRS and CDR2 YFSETQ come from the germline V gene. This CDR3 reads CASSNHQIHQPQHF. CDR3 nucleotides: TGCGCCAGCAGCAACCACCAGATCCATCAGCCCCAGCATTTT.

The chain couples TRBV10-3 to TRBJ1-2, with TRBD1 matching over 9 bases. Germline values: CDR1 ENHRY, CDR2 SYGVKD. V lost 4 bases to trimming and J lost 3 bases; unmatched junction nucleotides: 15. The CDR3 spans 18 residues. Here the CDR3 DNA reads TGTGCCATCAGTGGAATTAAAACCAAACAGGGGGCGGACTATGGCTACACCTTC. This sequence encodes CAISGIKTKQGADYGYTF.

This chain uses TRBV14 with TRBJ2-3; 9 nucleotides agree with TRBD1. Germline CDR1 is SGHDN and CDR2 is FVKESK. The CDR3 length is 16 residues. With 4 bases clipped from V and 3 bases from J, the junction kept 8 bases outside the gene matches. In nucleotides, the CDR3 is TGTGCCAGCAGCCGCGCGGACAGGGGATTGACAGATACGCAGTATTTT. Translation gives CASSRADRGLTDTQYF.

V usage is TRBV19 and J usage is TRBJ1-4, with D possibly matching TRBD1 (6 bases). The germline V gene encodes CDR1 LNHDA and CDR2 SQIVND (reference sequence). The V end was cut by 10 bases, the J end by 8 bases, with 17 bases between. This CDR3 region has 13 residues. Here the CDR3 DNA reads TGTGCCACACAGAGGGGTGGACAGGAAAAACTGTTTTTT. It encodes CATQRGGQEKLFF.

This chain links TRBV20-1 with TRBJ2-3; a possible D gene is TRBD1 (5 bases). The V and J ends lost 3 bases and 6 bases respectively, with 16 bases between them. CDR3 size: 14 residues. Per the germline V gene, CDR1 is DFQATT and CDR2 is SNEGSKA (reference sequence). The CDR3 nucleotides read TGCAGTGCTAGTGGGAACCTGGGGCACGATACGCAGTATTTT. Translated: CSASGNLGHDTQYF.

CDR3 in DNA: TGTGCCAGCAGCTTAGGGCCGAGACAGGGGGCAGATGAGCAGTTCTTC. Protein sequence: CASSLGPRQGADEQFF. The chain couples TRBV7-9 to TRBJ2-1; 10 bases map to TRBD1. With V trimmed by 1 base and J by 8 bases, 8 bases remained unmatched. CDR3 length: 16 amino acids. Germline V CDR1 and CDR2: SEHNR, FQNEAQ (reference sequence).

This rearrangement joins TRBV6-2 or TRBV6-3 to TRBJ1-2; the match to TRBD1 covers 12 bases. The CDR3 is 14 residues long. The V segment lost 5 bases and the J segment 10 bases; nucleotides outside the gene matches: 8. CDR1 MNHEY and CDR2 SVGEGT come from the germline V gene. The CDR3: CASSIPGTGGAYTF. The CDR3 nucleotides read TGTGCCAGCAGTATACCCGGGACAGGGGGCGCCTACACCTTC.